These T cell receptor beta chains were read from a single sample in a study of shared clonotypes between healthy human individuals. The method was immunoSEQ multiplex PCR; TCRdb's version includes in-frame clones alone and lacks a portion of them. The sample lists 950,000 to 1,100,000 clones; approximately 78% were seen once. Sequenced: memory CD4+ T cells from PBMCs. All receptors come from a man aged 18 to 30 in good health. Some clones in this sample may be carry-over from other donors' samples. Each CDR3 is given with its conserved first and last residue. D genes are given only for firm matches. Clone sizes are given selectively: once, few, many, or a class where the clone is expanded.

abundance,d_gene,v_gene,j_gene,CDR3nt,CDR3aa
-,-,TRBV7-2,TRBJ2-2,TGTGCCAGCAGCTTAAGTGGCACCGGGGAGCTGTTTTTT,CASSLSGTGELFF
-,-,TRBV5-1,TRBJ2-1,TGCGCCAGCAGTGGAGCCGGGGGCTCCTACAATGAGCAGTTCTTC,CASSGAGGSYNEQFF
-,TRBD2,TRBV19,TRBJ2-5,TGTGCCAGTAGTATAGACCCCGGGGGAGGGCTCCAAGAGACCCAGTACTTC,CASSIDPGGGLQETQYF
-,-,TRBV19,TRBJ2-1,TGTGCCAGTACCTCAAGGTCACGAGACATTTGGTTCTTC,CASTSRSRDIWFF
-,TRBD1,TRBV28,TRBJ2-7,TGTGCCAGCAGTTTACCCAGGGGGTACGAGCAGTACTTC,CASSLPRGYEQYF
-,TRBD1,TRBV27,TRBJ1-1,TGTGCCAGCACGGAAGGGGACAGGAACACTGAAGCTTTCTTT,CASTEGDRNTEAFF
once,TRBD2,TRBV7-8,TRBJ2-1,TGTGCCAGCAGCTTAGTTTCTAGCGGGAGTTTGGATGAGCAGTTCTTC,CASSLVSSGSLDEQFF
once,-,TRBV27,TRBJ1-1,TGTGCCAGCAGTTTATCTGGGGGCTTGAACACTGAAGCTTTCTTT,CASSLSGGLNTEAFF
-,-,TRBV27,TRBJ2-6,TGTGCCAGCAGTTTAGTGGGGAGGTCTGGGGCCAACGTCCTGACTTTC,CASSLVGRSGANVLTF
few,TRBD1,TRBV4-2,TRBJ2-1,TGTGCCAGCAGTAGGGACAGGTACAATGAGCAGTTCTTC,CASSRDRYNEQFF
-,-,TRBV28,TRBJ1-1,TGTGCCAGCAGTTTTGACAGCTACACTGAAGCTTTCTTT,CASSFDSYTEAFF
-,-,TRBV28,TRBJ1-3,TGTGCCAGCAGGGGGTCAGTCGGAATCGTCACCATATATTTT,CASRGSVGIVTIYF
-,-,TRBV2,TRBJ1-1,TGTGCCAGCAGTGCCCAGGGGCCCTTGGCACCTGAAGCTTTCTTT,CASSAQGPLAPEAFF